The source of this T cell receptor beta chain is a study of T cells after yellow fever vaccination. Study background: Preparation used SMART-Seq v4 Ultra Low Input for the low-cell-number fractions.

MiXCR, run by TCRdb on the 5' RACE reads, gives a single entry per CDR3 protein. The table lists approximately 110,000 distinct CDR3 sequences, 6% to 8% of them singletons. The CDR3 covers 14 residues. Germline V gives CDR1 LNHDA, CDR2 SQIVND (reference sequence). After removal of 5 bases from V and 7 bases from J, the junction contained 9 bases not matched to a gene. This chain uses TRBV19 with TRBJ1-2; 8 bases agree with TRBD1. This receptor was taken from a man between 18 and 29 years old who received the YFV17D yellow fever vaccine. The sample consisted of CD4+ T cells sorted from PBMCs, taken approximately 11 days after the first yellow fever vaccination. This CDR3 is CASSLQGAIGGYTF. Here the CDR3 DNA reads TGTGCCAGTAGTCTTCAGGGGGCCATCGGTGGCTACACCTTC.